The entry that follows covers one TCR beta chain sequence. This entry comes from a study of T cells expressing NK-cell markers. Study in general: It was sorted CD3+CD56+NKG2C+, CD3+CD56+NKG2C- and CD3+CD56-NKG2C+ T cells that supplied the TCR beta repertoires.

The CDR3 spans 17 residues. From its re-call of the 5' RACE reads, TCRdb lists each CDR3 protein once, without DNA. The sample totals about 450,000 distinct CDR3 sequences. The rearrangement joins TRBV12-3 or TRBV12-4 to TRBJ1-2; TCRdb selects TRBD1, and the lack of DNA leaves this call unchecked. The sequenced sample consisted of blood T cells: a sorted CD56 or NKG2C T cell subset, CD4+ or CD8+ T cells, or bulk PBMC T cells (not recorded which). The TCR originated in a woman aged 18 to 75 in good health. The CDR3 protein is CASNPGLGIRANYGYTF.